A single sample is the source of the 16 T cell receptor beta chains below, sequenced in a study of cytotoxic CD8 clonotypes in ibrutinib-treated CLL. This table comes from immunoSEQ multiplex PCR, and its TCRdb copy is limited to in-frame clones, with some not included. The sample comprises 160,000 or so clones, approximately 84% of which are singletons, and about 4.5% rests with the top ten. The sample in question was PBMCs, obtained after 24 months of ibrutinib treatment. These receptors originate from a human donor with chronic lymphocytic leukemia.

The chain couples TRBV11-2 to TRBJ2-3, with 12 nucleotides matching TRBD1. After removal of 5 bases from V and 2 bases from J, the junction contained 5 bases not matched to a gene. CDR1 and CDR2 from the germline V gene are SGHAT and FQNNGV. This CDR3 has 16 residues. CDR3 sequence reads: CASSKGQGAYTDTQYF. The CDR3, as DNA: TGTGCCAGCAGCAAGGGACAGGGGGCGTACACAGATACGCAGTATTTT.

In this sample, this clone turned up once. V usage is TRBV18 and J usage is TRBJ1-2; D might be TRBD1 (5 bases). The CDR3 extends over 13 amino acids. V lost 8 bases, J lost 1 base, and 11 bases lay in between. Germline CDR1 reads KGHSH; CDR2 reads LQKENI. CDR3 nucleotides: TGTGCCAGCCACACCCAGGGTAACTATGGCTACACCTTC. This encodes CASHTQGNYGYTF.

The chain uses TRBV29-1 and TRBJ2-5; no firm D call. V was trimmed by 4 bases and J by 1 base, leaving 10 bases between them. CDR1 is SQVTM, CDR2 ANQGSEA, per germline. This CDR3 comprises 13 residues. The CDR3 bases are TGCAGCGTTGTTGTTTGGGGCCAAGAGACCCAGTACTTC. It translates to CSVVVWGQETQYF.

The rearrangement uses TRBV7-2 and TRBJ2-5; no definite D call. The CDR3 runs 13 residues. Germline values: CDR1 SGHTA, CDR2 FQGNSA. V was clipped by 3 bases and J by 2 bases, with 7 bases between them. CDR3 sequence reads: CASSFGQQETQYF. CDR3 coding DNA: TGTGCCAGCAGCTTTGGCCAGCAAGAGACCCAGTACTTC.

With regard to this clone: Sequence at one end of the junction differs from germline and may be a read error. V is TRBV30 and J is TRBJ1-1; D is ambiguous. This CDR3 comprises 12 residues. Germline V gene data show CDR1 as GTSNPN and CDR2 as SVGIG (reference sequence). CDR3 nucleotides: TGTGCCTGGACATTGGCTTTCACTGGAGCTTTCTTT. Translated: CAWTLAFTGAFF.

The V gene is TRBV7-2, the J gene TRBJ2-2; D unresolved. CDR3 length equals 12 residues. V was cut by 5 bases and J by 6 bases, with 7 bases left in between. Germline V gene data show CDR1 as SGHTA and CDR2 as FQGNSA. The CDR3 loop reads CASSPQAGELFF. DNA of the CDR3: TGTGCCAGCAGCCCCCAGGCCGGGGAGCTGTTTTTT.

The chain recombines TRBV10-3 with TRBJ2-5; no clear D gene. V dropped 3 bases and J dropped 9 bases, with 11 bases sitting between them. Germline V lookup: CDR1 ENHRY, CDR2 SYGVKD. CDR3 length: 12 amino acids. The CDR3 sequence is CAISDSPGPQYF. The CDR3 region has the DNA TGTGCCATCAGTGATTCCCCCGGGCCCCAGTACTTC.

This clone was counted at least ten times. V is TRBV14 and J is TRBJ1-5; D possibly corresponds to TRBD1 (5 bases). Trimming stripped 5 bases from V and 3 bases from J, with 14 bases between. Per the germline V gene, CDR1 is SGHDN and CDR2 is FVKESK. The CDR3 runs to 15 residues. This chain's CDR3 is CASSRSGTPNQPQHF. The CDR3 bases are TGTGCCAGCAGCAGGTCAGGGACTCCCAATCAGCCCCAGCATTTT.

CDR3 protein: CASSVGYGYTF. The DNA of the CDR3 is TGTGCCAGCAGTGTCGGCTATGGCTACACCTTC. The chain joins TRBV25-1 to TRBJ1-2; D unresolved. The CDR3 is made up of 11 amino acids. The V end was cut by 4 bases, the J end by 4 bases, with 4 bases between. The V gene's germline CDR1 is MGHDK and CDR2 SYGVNS.

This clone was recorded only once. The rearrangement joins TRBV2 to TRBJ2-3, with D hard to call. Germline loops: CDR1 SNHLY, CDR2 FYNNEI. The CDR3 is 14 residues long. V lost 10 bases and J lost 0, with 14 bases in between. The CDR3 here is CANQKTSSTDTQYF. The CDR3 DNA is TGTGCCAACCAGAAAACGTCTAGCACAGATACGCAGTATTTT.

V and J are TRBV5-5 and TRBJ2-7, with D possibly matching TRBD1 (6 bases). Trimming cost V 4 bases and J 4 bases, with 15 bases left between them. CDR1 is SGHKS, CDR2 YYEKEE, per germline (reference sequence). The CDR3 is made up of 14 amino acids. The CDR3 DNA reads TGTGCCAGCAGCCCCACGCAGGGGCAATACGAGCAGTACTTC. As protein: CASSPTQGQYEQYF.

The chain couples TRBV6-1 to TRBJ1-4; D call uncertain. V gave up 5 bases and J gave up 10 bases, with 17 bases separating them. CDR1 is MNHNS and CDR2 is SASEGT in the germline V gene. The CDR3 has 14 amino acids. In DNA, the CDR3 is TGTGCCAGCAGTTCTCCGACAACAGCGGGAAAACTGTTTTTT. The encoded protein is CASSSPTTAGKLFF.

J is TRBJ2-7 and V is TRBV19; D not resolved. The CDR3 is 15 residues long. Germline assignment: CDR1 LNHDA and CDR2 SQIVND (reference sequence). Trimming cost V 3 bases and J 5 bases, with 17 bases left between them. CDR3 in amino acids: CASSILGQTSHEQYF. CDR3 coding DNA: TGTGCCAGTAGTATTTTAGGCCAAACCAGTCACGAGCAGTACTTC.

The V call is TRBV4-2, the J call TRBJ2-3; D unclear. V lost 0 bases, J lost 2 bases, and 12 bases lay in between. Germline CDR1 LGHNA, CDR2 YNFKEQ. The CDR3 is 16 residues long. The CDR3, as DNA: TGTGCCAGCAGCCAAGAACTTCTCTTAGTCACAGATACGCAGTATTTT. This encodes CASSQELLLVTDTQYF.

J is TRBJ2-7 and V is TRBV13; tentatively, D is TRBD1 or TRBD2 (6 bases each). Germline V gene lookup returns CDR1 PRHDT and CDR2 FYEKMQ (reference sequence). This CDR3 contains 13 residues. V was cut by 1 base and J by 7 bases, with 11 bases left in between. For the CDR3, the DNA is TGTGCCAGCAGCTTAGAAGTAGGGGGGGAGCAGTACTTC. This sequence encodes CASSLEVGGEQYF.

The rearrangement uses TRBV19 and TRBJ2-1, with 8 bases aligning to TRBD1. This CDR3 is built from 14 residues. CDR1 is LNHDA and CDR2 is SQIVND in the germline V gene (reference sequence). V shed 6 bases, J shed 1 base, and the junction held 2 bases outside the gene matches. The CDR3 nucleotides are TGTGCCAGTAGCACAGGGGGTTCCTACAATGAGCAGTTCTTC. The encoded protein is CASSTGGSYNEQFF. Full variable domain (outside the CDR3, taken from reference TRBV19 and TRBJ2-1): DGGITQSPKYLFRKEGQNVTLSCEQNLNHDAMYWYRQDPGQGLRLIYYSQIVNDFQKGDIAEGYSVSREKKESFPLTVTSAQKNPTAFYLCASSTGGSYNEQFFGPGTRLTVL.